This T cell receptor beta chain originates from a study of shared clonotypes between healthy human individuals. Study results and caveats: Tissues were not sampled, only blood, and their repertoires likely differ. Generation probability values for non-shared clonotypes were lower than those for clonotypes shared by all four donors.

CDR3 size: 16 residues. Per germline, CDR1 SGHTA and CDR2 FQGNSA. The V gene lost 6 bases and the J gene lost 3 bases, with 18 bases spanning the gap. Worth noting for this clone: Antigen specificity is unknown.

Running of the assay took place at deep level. Libraries were prepared by immunoSEQ multiplex PCR; TCRdb keeps only in-frame clonotypes and omits some of them. The sample lists approximately 1.1 million clones; approximately 80% were seen once. It was into CD45RA+ naive and CD45RA-negative memory subsets that the CD4+ cells were split. The receptor comes from a man younger than 35 in good health. Some clones in this sample may be carry-over from other donors' samples. The V gene is TRBV7-2, the J gene TRBJ2-1; a possible D gene is TRBD2 (7 bases). Material: memory CD4+ T cells from PBMCs. Subset defined: CD45RA-negative fraction. This chain's CDR3 is CASSEGGSSGYNEQFF. The CDR3 DNA sequence: TGTGCCAGCAGTGAAGGGGGGTCTAGCGGCTACAATGAGCAGTTCTTC.